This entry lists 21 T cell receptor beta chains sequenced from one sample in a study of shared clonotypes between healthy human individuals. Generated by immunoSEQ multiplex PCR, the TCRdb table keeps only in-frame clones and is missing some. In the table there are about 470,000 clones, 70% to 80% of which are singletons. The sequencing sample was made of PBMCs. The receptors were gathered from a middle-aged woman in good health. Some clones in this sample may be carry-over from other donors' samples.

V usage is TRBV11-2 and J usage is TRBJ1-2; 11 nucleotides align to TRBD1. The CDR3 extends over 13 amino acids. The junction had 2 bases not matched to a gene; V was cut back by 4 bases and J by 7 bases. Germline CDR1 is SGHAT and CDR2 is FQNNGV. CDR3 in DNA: TGTGCCAGCAGCTCGGGACAGGGGGGTGGCTACACCTTC. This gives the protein CASSSGQGGGYTF. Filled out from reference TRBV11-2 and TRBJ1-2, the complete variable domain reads EAGVAQSPRYKIIEKRQSVAFWCNPISGHATLYWYQQILGQGPKLLIQFQNNGVVDDSQLPKDRFSAERLKGVDSTLKIQPAKLEDSAVYLCASSSGQGGGYTFGSGTRLTVV.

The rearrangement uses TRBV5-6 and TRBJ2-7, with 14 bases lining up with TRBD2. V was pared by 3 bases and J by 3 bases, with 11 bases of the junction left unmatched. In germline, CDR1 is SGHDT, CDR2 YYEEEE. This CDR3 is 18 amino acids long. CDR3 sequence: CASSSLGTSGSEHYEQYF. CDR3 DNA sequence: TGTGCCAGCAGCTCACTCGGGACTAGCGGGAGCGAGCACTACGAGCAGTACTTC. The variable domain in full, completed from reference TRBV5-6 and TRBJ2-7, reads DAGVTQSPTHLIKTRGQQVTLRCSPKSGHDTVSWYQQALGQGPQFIFQYYEEEERQRGNFPDRFSGHQFPNYSSELNVNALLLGDSALYLCASSSLGTSGSEHYEQYFGPGTRLTVT.

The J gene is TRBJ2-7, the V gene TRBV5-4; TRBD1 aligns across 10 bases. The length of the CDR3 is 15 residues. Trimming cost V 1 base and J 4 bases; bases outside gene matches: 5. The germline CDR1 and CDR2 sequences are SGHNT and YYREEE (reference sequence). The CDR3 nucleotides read TGTGCCAGCAGCTTGAGTGGACAGGGGGGTTACGAGCAGTACTTC. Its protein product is CASSLSGQGGYEQYF.

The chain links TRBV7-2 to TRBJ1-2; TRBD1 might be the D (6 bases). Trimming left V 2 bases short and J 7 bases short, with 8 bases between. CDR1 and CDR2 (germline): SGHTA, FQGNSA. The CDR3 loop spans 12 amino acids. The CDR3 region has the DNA TGTGCCAGCAGCTTACAGGGGTCTGGCTACACCTTC. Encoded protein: CASSLQGSGYTF.

CDR3 region: CASGQAGGYNEQFF. CDR3 DNA sequence: TGTGCCAGCGGGCAGGCGGGAGGCTACAATGAGCAGTTCTTC. The rearrangement joins TRBV19 to TRBJ2-1; the match to TRBD2 covers 8 bases. This CDR3 region has 14 residues. V lost 9 bases and J lost 3; bases outside the gene matches: 7. CDR1 and CDR2 from the germline V gene are LNHDA and SQIVND (reference sequence).

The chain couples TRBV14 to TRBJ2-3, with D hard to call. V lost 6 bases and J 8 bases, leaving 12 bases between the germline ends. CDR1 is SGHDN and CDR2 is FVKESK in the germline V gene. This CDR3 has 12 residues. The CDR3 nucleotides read TGTGCCAGCAGTCCGACTCCTTTTACGCAGTATTTT. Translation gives CASSPTPFTQYF.

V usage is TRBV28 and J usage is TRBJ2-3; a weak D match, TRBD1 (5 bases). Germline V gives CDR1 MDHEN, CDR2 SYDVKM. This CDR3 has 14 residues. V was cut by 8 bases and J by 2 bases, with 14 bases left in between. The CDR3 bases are TGTGCCAGCTCAACAGGAGACTTCACAGATACGCAGTATTTT. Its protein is CASSTGDFTDTQYF.

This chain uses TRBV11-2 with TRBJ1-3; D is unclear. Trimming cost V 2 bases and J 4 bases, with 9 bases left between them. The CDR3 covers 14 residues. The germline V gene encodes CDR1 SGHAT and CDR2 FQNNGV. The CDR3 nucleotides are TGTGCCAGCAGCTTATGGTTATCCGGAAACACCATATATTTT. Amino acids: CASSLWLSGNTIYF.

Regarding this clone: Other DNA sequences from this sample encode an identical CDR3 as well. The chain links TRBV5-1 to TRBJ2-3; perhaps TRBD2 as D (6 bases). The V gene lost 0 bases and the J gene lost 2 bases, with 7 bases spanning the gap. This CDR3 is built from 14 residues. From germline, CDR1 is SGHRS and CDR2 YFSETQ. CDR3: CASSLAGDTDTQYF. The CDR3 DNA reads TGCGCCAGCAGCTTGGCGGGGGACACAGATACGCAGTATTTT.

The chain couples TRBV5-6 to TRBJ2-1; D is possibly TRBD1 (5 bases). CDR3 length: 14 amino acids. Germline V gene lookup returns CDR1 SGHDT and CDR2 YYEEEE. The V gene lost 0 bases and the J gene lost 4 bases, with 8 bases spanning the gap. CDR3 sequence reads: CASSLVTAYNEQFF. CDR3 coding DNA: TGTGCCAGCAGCTTGGTGACAGCTTACAATGAGCAGTTCTTC.

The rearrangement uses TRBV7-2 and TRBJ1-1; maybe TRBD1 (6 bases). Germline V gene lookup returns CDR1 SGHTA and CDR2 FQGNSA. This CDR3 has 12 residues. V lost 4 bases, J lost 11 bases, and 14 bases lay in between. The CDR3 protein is CASSSYQGPAFF. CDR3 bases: TGTGCCAGCAGCTCCTACCAGGGGCCCGCTTTCTTT.

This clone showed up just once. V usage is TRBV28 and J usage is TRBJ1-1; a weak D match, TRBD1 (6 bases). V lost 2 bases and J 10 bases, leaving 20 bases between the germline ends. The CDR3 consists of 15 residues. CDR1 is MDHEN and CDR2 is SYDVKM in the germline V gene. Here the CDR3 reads CASSLRPRRGARAFF. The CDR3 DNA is TGTGCCAGCAGTTTAAGGCCCCGGAGGGGGGCTAGAGCTTTCTTT.

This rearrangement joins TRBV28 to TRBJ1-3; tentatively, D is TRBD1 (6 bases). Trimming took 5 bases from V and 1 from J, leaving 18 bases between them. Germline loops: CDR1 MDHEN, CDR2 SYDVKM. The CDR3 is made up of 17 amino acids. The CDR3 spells CASSHGTRYRSGNTIYF. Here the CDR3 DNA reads TGTGCCAGCAGTCACGGGACACGGTATAGGTCTGGAAACACCATATATTTT.

CDR3 sequence (DNA): TGTGCCAGCAGCTTAGTAGGGACTAGCGGGAGTGCCGGGGAGCTGTTTTTT. The encoded protein is CASSLVGTSGSAGELFF. V gene TRBV7-2 combines with J gene TRBJ2-2; 14 nucleotides line up with TRBD2. Germline-derived CDR1 and CDR2 are SGHTA and FQGNSA. After removal of 1 base from V and 6 bases from J, the junction contained 4 bases not matched to a gene. This CDR3 has 17 residues.

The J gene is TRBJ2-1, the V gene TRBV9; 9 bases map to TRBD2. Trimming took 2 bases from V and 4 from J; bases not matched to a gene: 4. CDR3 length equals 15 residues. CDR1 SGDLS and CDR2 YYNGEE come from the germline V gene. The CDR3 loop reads CASSVAGGEYNEQFF. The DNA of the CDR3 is TGTGCCAGCAGCGTCGCGGGAGGGGAGTACAATGAGCAGTTCTTC.

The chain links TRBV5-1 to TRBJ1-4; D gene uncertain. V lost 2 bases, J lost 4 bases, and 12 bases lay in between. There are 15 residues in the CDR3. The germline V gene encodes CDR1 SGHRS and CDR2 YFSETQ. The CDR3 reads CASSLNVGSNEKLFF. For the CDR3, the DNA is TGCGCCAGCAGCTTAAACGTTGGGAGTAATGAAAAACTGTTTTTT.

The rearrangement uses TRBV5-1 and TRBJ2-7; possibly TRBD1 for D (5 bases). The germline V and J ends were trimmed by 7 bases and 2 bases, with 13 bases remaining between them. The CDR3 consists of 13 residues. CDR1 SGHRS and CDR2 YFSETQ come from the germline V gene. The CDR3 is CASRLDTTYEQYF. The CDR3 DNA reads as TGCGCCAGCCGCCTGGACACAACCTACGAGCAGTACTTC. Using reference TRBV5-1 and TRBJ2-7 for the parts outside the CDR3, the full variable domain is KAGVTQTPRYLIKTRGQQVTLSCSPISGHRSVSWYQQTPGQGLQFLFEYFSETQRNKGNFPGRFSGRQFSNSRSEMNVSTLELGDSALYLCASRLDTTYEQYFGPGTRLTVT.

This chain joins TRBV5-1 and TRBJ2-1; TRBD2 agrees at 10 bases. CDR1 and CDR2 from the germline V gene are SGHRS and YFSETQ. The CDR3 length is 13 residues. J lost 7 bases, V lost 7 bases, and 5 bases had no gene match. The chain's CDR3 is CASALAGVNEQFF. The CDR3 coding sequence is TGCGCCAGCGCTCTAGCGGGAGTTAATGAGCAGTTCTTC.

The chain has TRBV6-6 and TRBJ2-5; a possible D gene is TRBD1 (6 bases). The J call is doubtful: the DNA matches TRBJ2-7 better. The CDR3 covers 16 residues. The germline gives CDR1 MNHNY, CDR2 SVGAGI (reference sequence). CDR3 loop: CASSASWGLSSYEQYF. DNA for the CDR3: TGTGCCAGCAGTGCCAGCTGGGGGCTGAGCTCCTACGAGCAGTACTTC.

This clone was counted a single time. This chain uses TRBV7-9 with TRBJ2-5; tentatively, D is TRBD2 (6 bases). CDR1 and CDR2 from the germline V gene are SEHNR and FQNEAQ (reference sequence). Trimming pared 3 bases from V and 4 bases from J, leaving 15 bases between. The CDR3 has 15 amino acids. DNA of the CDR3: TGTGCCAGCAGCTTTGGAGGGAGGAAACTAGAGACCCAGTACTTC. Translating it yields CASSFGGRKLETQYF.

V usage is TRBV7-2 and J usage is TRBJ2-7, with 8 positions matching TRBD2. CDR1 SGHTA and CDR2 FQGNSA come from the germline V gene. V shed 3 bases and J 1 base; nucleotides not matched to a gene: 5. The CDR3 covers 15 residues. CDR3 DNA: TGTGCCAGCAGCTTCAGTAGCGGGAAGTCCTACGAGCAGTACTTC. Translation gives CASSFSSGKSYEQYF.